This TCR beta chain is from a study of shared clonotypes between healthy human individuals. CD45RO-negative, CCR7-selected cells formed the naive CD8 fraction, which excluded terminally differentiated effector memory CD45RA+ cells. TCRdb's table, derived via immunoSEQ multiplex PCR, lists solely in-frame clones and lacks some. This sample carries roughly 2 million clones, approximately 94% of them seen once, and the ten largest clones take 0.85% to 1.3%. Sequenced material: naive CD8+ T cells sorted from blood. The sequence was collected from a man younger than 35 in good health.

CDR3 loop: CASSPRAGTGAYEQYF. The CDR3 nucleotides are TGTGCCAGCAGCCCTAGGGCCGGGACAGGGGCCTACGAGCAGTACTTC. The genes are TRBV7-2 and TRBJ2-7; TRBD1 agrees at 10 bases. The germline V gene encodes CDR1 SGHTA and CDR2 FQGNSA. V shed 5 bases and J 2 bases; nucleotides not matched to a gene: 9. The CDR3 has 16 residues.